These T cell receptor beta chains were read from a single sample in a study of PD-1 blockade in classical Hodgkin lymphoma. Sequenced by immunoSEQ multiplex PCR; TCRdb stores in-frame clones only, minus some. This table has 20,000 to 25,000 clones, 94% appearing once. The sample consisted of peripheral blood mononuclear cells (PBMCs). The receptor source for this set is a human donor with classical Hodgkin lymphoma. Both conserved end residues are part of each CDR3. Each record gives: D gene, V gene, CDR3 length, J gene, CDR3 protein. D genes are given only for firm matches.

d_call: -
v_call: TRBV7-9
cdr3_length: 13
j_call: TRBJ1-2
cdr3_aa: CASSPYGIYGYTF

d_call: -
v_call: TRBV6-5
cdr3_length: 15
j_call: TRBJ1-3
cdr3_aa: CASSYSSALGNTIYF

d_call: TRBD1
v_call: TRBV4-3
cdr3_length: 21
j_call: TRBJ2-1
cdr3_aa: CASSQAAPGTGYLSSYNEQFF

d_call: -
v_call: TRBV27
cdr3_length: 14
j_call: TRBJ1-1
cdr3_aa: CASSLAQRNTEAFF

d_call: -
v_call: TRBV5-4
cdr3_length: 14
j_call: TRBJ2-2
cdr3_aa: CASSLARDTGELFF

d_call: -
v_call: TRBV7-3
cdr3_length: 18
j_call: TRBJ2-2
cdr3_aa: CASSLGIEDKRNTGELFF

d_call: TRBD2
v_call: TRBV7-9
cdr3_length: 16
j_call: TRBJ2-1
cdr3_aa: CASSYFGTRLSGEQFF

d_call: -
v_call: TRBV6-1
cdr3_length: 16
j_call: TRBJ2-1
cdr3_aa: CASSEPALNHGNEQFF

d_call: -
v_call: TRBV27
cdr3_length: 15
j_call: TRBJ2-5
cdr3_aa: CASSSLRRFQETQYF

d_call: -
v_call: TRBV7-2
cdr3_length: 15
j_call: TRBJ1-4
cdr3_aa: CASSSPGRINEKLFF

d_call: -
v_call: TRBV4-3
cdr3_length: 15
j_call: TRBJ2-7
cdr3_aa: CASSQETRNTYEQYF

d_call: -
v_call: TRBV5-6
cdr3_length: 17
j_call: TRBJ2-1
cdr3_aa: CASSRFRSGDLYNEQFF

d_call: TRBD1
v_call: TRBV5-4
cdr3_length: 13
j_call: TRBJ1-2
cdr3_aa: CASSHGQAYGYTF

d_call: -
v_call: TRBV6-1
cdr3_length: 14
j_call: TRBJ2-7
cdr3_aa: CASTRTSSSYEQYF

d_call: TRBD2
v_call: TRBV2
cdr3_length: 16
j_call: TRBJ2-3
cdr3_aa: CASSEGAGTSGDTQYF

d_call: -
v_call: TRBV6-1
cdr3_length: 17
j_call: TRBJ1-5
cdr3_aa: CASSETRGYRVNQPQHF

d_call: -
v_call: TRBV6-5
cdr3_length: 14
j_call: TRBJ1-2
cdr3_aa: CASKAPGANYGYTF

d_call: -
v_call: TRBV4-1
cdr3_length: 14
j_call: TRBJ2-7
cdr3_aa: CASSRDTYSYEQYF

d_call: -
v_call: TRBV5-5
cdr3_length: 15
j_call: TRBJ1-5
cdr3_aa: CASSLRGSWNQPQHF

d_call: TRBD2
v_call: TRBV18
cdr3_length: 18
j_call: TRBJ2-3
cdr3_aa: CASSPFPGLAGGTPTQYF